The 7 T cell receptor beta chains reported below all come from one sample, sequenced in a study of identical twins. TCRdb redid the calling of the 5' RACE reads with MiXCR, one entry per CDR3 protein. The sample includes about 190,000 distinct CDR3 sequences, around 15% of them seen just once. The data were also submitted as part of a second study, on T cells expressing NK-cell markers.

The sample comprised CD8+ T cells sorted from blood. The receptor set was obtained from a woman aged 18-35 years in good health.

This sequence joins TRBV7-9 and TRBJ1-2, with a tentative D call TRBD1 (6 bases). V was shortened by 3 bases and J by 14 bases, with 13 bases between the two germline ends. Per the germline V gene, CDR1 is SEHNR and CDR2 is FQNEAQ (reference sequence). The CDR3 has 11 residues. The CDR3 nucleotides are TGTGCCAGCAGCTTGCCAGGGGAGGCAACCTTC. Translation: CASSLPGEATF. The variable domain in full, with the rest retrieved from reference TRBV7-9 and TRBJ1-2, is DTGVSQNPRHKITKRGQNVTFRCDPISEHNRLYWYRQTLGQGPEFLTYFQNEAQLEKSRLLSDRFSAERPKGSFSTLEIQRTEQGDSAMYLCASSLPGEATFGSGTRLTVV.

The DNA of the CDR3 is TGTGCCAGCAGCCACGGGCCAAATCAGCCCCAGCATTTT. Its protein is CASSHGPNQPQHF. The V gene is TRBV5-5, the J gene TRBJ1-5; no definite D call. Germline values: CDR1 SGHKS, CDR2 YYEKEE (reference sequence). Deletions cut 4 bases from V and 4 bases from J, with 9 bases between. The CDR3 sequence is 13 residues long.

This clonotype has only a few counts. The chain combines TRBV4-1 with TRBJ1-2, with no clear D. V was pared by 1 base and J by 1 base, with 19 bases between. Germline-derived CDR1 and CDR2 are MGHRA and YSYEKL. The CDR3 has 18 amino acids. The CDR3 loop is CASSQGNLDGNINYGYTF. DNA of the CDR3: TGCGCCAGCAGCCAAGGAAACCTCGACGGGAACATTAACTATGGCTACACCTTC.

This clonotype has just a few counts. This chain connects TRBV7-9 to TRBJ2-7; no definite D call. The V and J ends lost 2 bases and 2 bases respectively, with 4 bases between them. Germline CDR1 SEHNR, CDR2 FQNEAQ (reference sequence). The CDR3 spans 12 residues. The CDR3, as DNA: TGTGCCAGCAGCTTAACGGCCTACGAGCAGTACTTC. Encoded protein: CASSLTAYEQYF.

This rearrangement joins TRBV10-2 to TRBJ2-7; 8 bases are shared with TRBD2. The CDR3 has 14 residues. CDR1 WSHSY and CDR2 SAAADI come from the germline V gene. The V and J ends lost 2 bases and 4 bases, in that order; junction bases with no gene match: 4. In DNA form, the CDR3 reads TGCGCCAGCAGTGAGGGGACTAGAAGTTACGAGCAGTACTTC. Amino acid sequence: CASSEGTRSYEQYF.

The chain links TRBV5-6 to TRBJ2-3; no definite D call. The V end was cut by 5 bases, the J end by 0 bases, with 16 bases between. Germline values: CDR1 SGHDT, CDR2 YYEEEE. This CDR3 spans 16 amino acids. CDR3 sequence reads: CASSWPRTLSTDTQYF. The DNA of the CDR3 is TGTGCCAGCAGTTGGCCTAGGACGCTCAGCACAGATACGCAGTATTTT. Filled out from reference TRBV5-6 and TRBJ2-3, the complete variable domain reads DAGVTQSPTHLIKTRGQQVTLRCSPKSGHDTVSWYQQALGQGPQFIFQYYEEEERQRGNFPDRFSGHQFPNYSSELNVNALLLGDSALYLCASSWPRTLSTDTQYFGPGTRLTVL.

Concerning this clonotype: One junction end does not reproduce the germline sequence, and a read error may be involved. The rearrangement joins TRBV12-5 to TRBJ2-2, with D maybe TRBD1 (5 bases). CDR1 LGHNT and CDR2 FRNRAP come from the germline V gene. This CDR3 has 18 amino acids. CDR3 in DNA: TGTGCTAGCGGTTCTCTCACCGCCACGACAGTTTACCCCGGGGAGCTGTTTTTT. This gives the protein CASGSLTATTVYPGELFF.